The source of this T cell receptor beta chain is a study of CD4+ T cells in melanoma. The CDR3 is made up of 15 amino acids. Trimming at V came to 5 bases and at J to 3 bases, leaving 7 bases not matched to a gene. The germline gives CDR1 SGHVS, CDR2 FQNEAQ. Libraries were prepared by immunoSEQ multiplex PCR; TCRdb keeps only in-frame clonotypes and omits some of them. Of some 16,000 clones listed, roughly 76% are singletons. About this clone: The antigen remains undetermined.

Study results and limitations: Neoantigen-specific CD4+ T cells in melanoma reportedly had diverse differentiation states. CD8+ T cell, macrophage and B cell function reportedly correlated with neoantigen-specific CD4+ T cells.

The source of this sequence is a human donor with melanoma. The sequencing input was cells from a culture (not recorded whether cultured in vitro). The genes are TRBV7-8 and TRBJ1-5; 7 nucleotides agree with TRBD1. CDR3 region: CASSPGTEFNQPQHF. For the CDR3, the DNA is TGTGCCAGCAGCCCCGGGACAGAGTTCAATCAGCCCCAGCATTTT.